A single sample gave rise to the 9 T cell receptor beta chains below, sequenced in a study of T-cell reconstitution after alpha-beta-depleted transplantation in children. Construction of the TCRbeta library involved unique molecular identifiers. TCRdb passed the PCR reads through MiXCR, listing each CDR3 protein once. The sample gives a few hundred thousand distinct CDR3 sequences, 25% to 30% of which show up once; under 45% is in the top ten. Sequencing used PBMCs, obtained before TCRalphabeta/CD19-depleted stem cell transplant. The source is a boy less than two years old with Wiskott-Aldrich syndrome, due to receive a stem cell transplant.

This clonotype was detected only a few times. CDR3 residues: CSVQVSGSPYNEQFF. The CDR3 nucleotides read TGCAGCGTTCAAGTAAGCGGGAGTCCCTACAATGAGCAGTTCTTC. This chain connects TRBV29-1 to TRBJ2-1; TRBD2 aligns across 8 bases. Losses at the gene ends were 5 bases for V and 2 bases for J; bases not matched to a gene: 8. In germline, CDR1 is SQVTM, CDR2 ANQGSEA. The CDR3 is 15 amino acids.

This clonotype was counted only a few times. The chain joins TRBV5-1 to TRBJ2-2; possibly TRBD2 for D (6 bases). CDR3 size: 15 residues. V lost 0 bases to trimming and J lost 8 bases, with 14 bases between them. The V gene's germline CDR1 is SGHRS and CDR2 YFSETQ. CDR3 protein: CASSLVGGVGGELFF. In DNA form, the CDR3 reads TGCGCCAGCAGCTTGGTTGGAGGGGTAGGAGGGGAGCTGTTTTTT.

V and J are TRBV20-1 and TRBJ2-1, with TRBD2 identical over 9 bases. CDR1 and CDR2 from the germline V gene are DFQATT and SNEGSKA (reference sequence). The CDR3 is 15 residues long. With 3 bases clipped from V and 2 bases from J, the junction kept 5 bases outside the gene matches. The CDR3 here is CSASGLAITYNEQFF. In DNA form, the CDR3 reads TGCAGTGCTAGCGGACTAGCGATCACCTACAATGAGCAGTTCTTC.

This clonotype was picked up a small number of times. The CDR3 DNA follows: TGTGCCACCCATCCAGGGAGGACGAATCAGCCCCAGCATTTT. Translation gives CATHPGRTNQPQHF. This sequence joins TRBV15 and TRBJ1-5, with a tentative D call TRBD1 (5 bases). The germline CDR1 and CDR2 sequences are LNHNV and YYDKDF (reference sequence). The V and J ends lost 8 bases and 4 bases respectively, with 15 bases between them. This CDR3 is built from 14 residues.

This clonotype has a handful of counts. The chain combines TRBV20-1 with TRBJ2-3, with TRBD2 matching 8 bases. Germline V lookup: CDR1 DFQATT, CDR2 SNEGSKA (reference sequence). The CDR3 extends over 13 amino acids. V trimming: 3 bases; J trimming: 5 bases; junction bases outside the gene matches: 4. In nucleotides, the CDR3 is TGCAGTGCTAGGTTTCGGGGGGGAGATACGCAGTATTTT. Amino acid sequence: CSARFRGGDTQYF.

The chain uses TRBV5-5 and TRBJ1-3; 8 bases agree with TRBD1. This CDR3 spans 16 amino acids. Looked up from germline, CDR1 is SGHKS and CDR2 is YYEKEE (reference sequence). Losses at the gene ends were 0 bases for V and 5 bases for J; bases not matched to a gene: 7. In DNA, the CDR3 is TGTGCCAGCAGCTTGGGAACAGGGGGAAGAAGAAACACCATATATTTT. Amino acids: CASSLGTGGRRNTIYF.

CDR3 residues: CASNGGLAGGYEQYF. The CDR3 coding sequence is TGTGCCAGCAATGGGGGACTAGCGGGAGGCTACGAGCAGTACTTC. The V and J genes are TRBV28 and TRBJ2-7, with 15 bases that match TRBD2. The CDR3 runs to 15 residues. With 7 bases clipped from V and 3 bases from J, the junction kept 4 bases outside the gene matches. CDR1 is MDHEN, CDR2 SYDVKM, per germline. The full variable domain, its missing parts supplied by reference TRBV28 and TRBJ2-7, is DVKVTQSSRYLVKRTGEKVFLECVQDMDHENMFWYRQDPGLGLRLIYFSYDVKMKEKGDIPEGYSVSREKKERFSLILESASTNQTSMYLCASNGGLAGGYEQYFGPGTRLTVT.

Ten or more counts support this clonotype. V gene TRBV6-1 combines with J gene TRBJ2-1, with 8 bases lining up with TRBD2. J was trimmed by 3 bases and V by 7 bases; bases with no gene match: 8. CDR1 is MNHNS and CDR2 is SASEGT in the germline V gene. The CDR3 spans 15 residues. The chain's CDR3 is CASKALADIYNEQFF. The CDR3 DNA sequence: TGTGCCAGCAAAGCACTAGCGGACATCTACAATGAGCAGTTCTTC.

The table lists this clonotype with a few counts. The rearrangement uses TRBV2 and TRBJ2-3; tentative D call: TRBD2 (5 bases). In germline, CDR1 is SNHLY, CDR2 FYNNEI. V was clipped by 1 base and J by 3 bases, with 5 bases between them. The CDR3 extends over 13 amino acids. The CDR3 reads CASSEERTDTQYF. The CDR3 coding sequence is TGTGCCAGCAGTGAAGAGCGGACAGATACGCAGTATTTT.